A single sample gave rise to the 30 T cell receptor beta chains below, sequenced in a study of identical twins. MiXCR, applied by TCRdb to the 5' RACE reads, yields one record per CDR3 protein. The repertoire holds about 790,000 distinct CDR3 sequences, 15% to 20% seen once, with around 12% in the top ten. The same data also contributed to another study, on T cells expressing NK-cell markers.

What was sequenced was PBMCs. The source is a woman aged 18-29 years in good health.

The chain couples TRBV7-2 to TRBJ2-3; unclear D gene. Germline V CDR1 and CDR2: SGHTA, FQGNSA. This CDR3 region has 13 residues. Trimming removed 7 bases from V and 2 bases from J, with 10 bases in between. CDR3 sequence: CASTFGVTDTQYF. The CDR3 DNA follows: TGTGCCAGCACCTTTGGGGTCACAGATACGCAGTATTTT.

This clonotype was observed at least ten times. This sequence joins TRBV7-2 and TRBJ2-1; TRBD2 agrees at 8 bases. CDR1 is SGHTA and CDR2 is FQGNSA in the germline V gene. Losses at the gene ends were 6 bases for V and 3 bases for J; bases not matched to a gene: 4. The CDR3 is 14 amino acids. CDR3 loop: CASRWRGDYNEQFF. The CDR3 DNA follows: TGTGCCAGCAGGTGGCGGGGGGACTACAATGAGCAGTTCTTC.

A few counts support this clonotype. The chain uses TRBV6-1 and TRBJ2-1; a possible D gene is TRBD2 (7 bases). CDR1 and CDR2 (germline): MNHNS, SASEGT. The CDR3 runs to 16 residues. V gave up 6 bases and J gave up 0 bases, with 15 bases separating them. The CDR3, as DNA: TGTGCCAGCAGAGACAGGCGGGGGAGCTCCTACAATGAGCAGTTCTTC. As protein: CASRDRRGSSYNEQFF.

The rearrangement uses TRBV20-1 and TRBJ2-3; 9 bases fit TRBD1. V dropped 4 bases and J dropped 5; count of bases not matched to a gene: 10. The germline gives CDR1 DFQATT, CDR2 SNEGSKA (reference sequence). CDR3 length: 15 amino acids. CDR3 in amino acids: CSATTGGAIEDTQYF. Written as DNA, the CDR3 is TGCAGTGCTACTACAGGGGGCGCGATCGAAGATACGCAGTATTTT.

This clonotype occurred a few times. V and J are TRBV5-1 and TRBJ2-3, with D maybe TRBD2 (5 bases). Germline V CDR1 and CDR2: SGHRS, YFSETQ. V lost 6 bases and J 2 bases, leaving 10 bases between the germline ends. The CDR3 covers 13 residues. Written as DNA, the CDR3 is TGCGCCAGCAACCGGGATCTCACAGATACGCAGTATTTT. This gives the protein CASNRDLTDTQYF.

The gene calls are TRBV20-1 and TRBJ2-5, with 16 bases aligning to TRBD2. CDR1 is DFQATT and CDR2 is SNEGSKA in the germline V gene (reference sequence). The CDR3 has 15 amino acids. CDR3 DNA sequence: TGCAGCGGGACTAGCGGGAGGGAAGACCAAGAGACCCAGTACTTC. This encodes CSGTSGREDQETQYF.

This clonotype was recorded at least ten times. CDR3 in amino acids: CASSLGESTYNEQFF. As DNA, the CDR3 is TGCGCCAGCAGCTTGGGGGAGAGCACCTACAATGAGCAGTTCTTC. The chain employs TRBV5-1 and TRBJ2-1, with D maybe TRBD2 (5 bases). The V and J ends lost 0 bases and 2 bases respectively, with 9 bases between them. CDR3 length: 15 amino acids. The germline V gene encodes CDR1 SGHRS and CDR2 YFSETQ.

This clonotype has just a few counts. The rearrangement uses TRBV18 and TRBJ1-1; a possible D gene is TRBD1 (6 bases). CDR1 and CDR2 from the germline V gene are KGHSH and LQKENI. CDR3 length: 16 amino acids. V lost 6 bases, J lost 0 bases, and 17 bases lay in between. The CDR3 spells CASSSLAGGLNTEAFF. The CDR3, as DNA: TGTGCCAGCTCTTCACTCGCGGGGGGCTTGAACACTGAAGCTTTCTTT.

This clonotype occurred many times. The V call is TRBV6-5, the J call TRBJ1-1, with D possibly being TRBD1 (6 bases). V shed 0 bases and J shed 1 base, with 15 bases lying between them. Germline lookup yields CDR1 MNHEY and CDR2 SVGAGI. There are 17 residues in the CDR3. CDR3 amino acids: CASSYSTGGLRNTEAFF. The CDR3 nucleotides read TGTGCCAGCAGTTACTCGACTGGGGGCTTAAGGAACACTGAAGCTTTCTTT.

In its sample, this clonotype was seen a few times. The chain has TRBV7-2 and TRBJ2-7, with TRBD2 matching over 10 bases. The CDR3 is made up of 15 amino acids. Germline CDR1 and CDR2: SGHTA and FQGNSA. The junction had 8 bases not matched to a gene; V was cut back by 2 bases and J by 7 bases. CDR3 sequence (DNA): TGTGCCAGCAGCTTACTAGCGGGAGCCCTCGGGGAGCAGTACTTC. This sequence encodes CASSLLAGALGEQYF.

The rearrangement links TRBV20-1 to TRBJ2-2; 9 nucleotides line up with TRBD1. The CDR3 is made up of 14 amino acids. Germline V gene data show CDR1 as DFQATT and CDR2 as SNEGSKA (reference sequence). Trimming at V came to 4 bases and at J to 3 bases, leaving 3 bases not matched to a gene. The DNA of the CDR3 is TGCAGTGCTAAGGACAGGGGATACACCGGGGAGCTGTTTTTT. Translating it yields CSAKDRGYTGELFF.

This clonotype was picked up a small number of times. The CDR3 nucleotides read TGTGCCAGCAGTCTCCTCGGAGGTGGGGGAGAGACCCAGTACTTC. It is translated as CASSLLGGGGETQYF. The V gene is TRBV12-3 or TRBV12-4, the J gene TRBJ2-5; D is tentatively TRBD1 or TRBD2 (5 bases each). The CDR3 extends over 15 amino acids. The ends were cut back, 5 bases at V and 4 bases at J, with 17 bases in the middle.

The chain links TRBV27 to TRBJ1-5; D not certain. This CDR3 spans 14 amino acids. V was shortened by 3 bases and J by 5 bases, with 11 bases between the two germline ends. Germline values: CDR1 MNHEY, CDR2 SMNVEV (reference sequence). CDR3 DNA: TGTGCCAGCAGTTTTTTGGGGAAGGATCAGCCCCAGCATTTT. It is translated as CASSFLGKDQPQHF.

The gene calls are TRBV5-1 and TRBJ2-5, with 8 bases aligning to TRBD1. Germline CDR1 SGHRS, CDR2 YFSETQ. The J segment lost 5 bases and the V segment lost 4 bases, leaving 10 bases of the junction unmatched. The CDR3 extends over 15 amino acids. CDR3 in DNA: TGCGCCAGCAGCGTACAGGGGGGTCAACCGGAGACCCAGTACTTC. Translation: CASSVQGGQPETQYF.

This clonotype was detected a few times. This chain uses TRBV15 with TRBJ1-5; D call uncertain. Germline CDR1 is LNHNV and CDR2 is YYDKDF (reference sequence). The V gene lost 0 bases and the J gene lost 1 base, with 7 bases spanning the gap. This CDR3 is 15 amino acids long. The DNA for the CDR3 is TGTGCCACCAGCAGAGATGTCCAGAGCAATCAGCCCCAGCATTTT. Protein product: CATSRDVQSNQPQHF.

The V call is TRBV7-2, the J call TRBJ2-3, with D perhaps TRBD1 or TRBD2 (5 bases each). Trimming took 4 bases from V and 4 from J, leaving 12 bases between them. Germline V CDR1 and CDR2: SGHTA, FQGNSA. The CDR3 covers 14 residues. The CDR3 region has the DNA TGTGCCAGCAGCTCGGGACCCGCCGCAGATACGCAGTATTTT. Residues: CASSSGPAADTQYF.

This clonotype was found a few times. The chain joins TRBV2 to TRBJ2-7; TRBD1 aligns across 7 bases. This CDR3 has 16 amino acids. Trimming took 7 bases from V and 3 from J; bases not matched to a gene: 15. Germline assignment: CDR1 SNHLY and CDR2 FYNNEI. Here the CDR3 reads CASKLRFGQARYEQYF. Written as DNA, the CDR3 is TGTGCCAGCAAACTACGATTCGGACAGGCACGCTACGAGCAGTACTTC. Full variable domain (missing parts from reference TRBV2 and TRBJ2-7): EPEVTQTPSHQVTQMGQEVILRCVPISNHLYFYWYRQILGQKVEFLVSFYNNEISEKSEIFDDQFSVERPDGSNFTLKIRSTKLEDSAMYFCASKLRFGQARYEQYFGPGTRLTVT.

The J gene is TRBJ2-7, the V gene TRBV2; TRBD1 matches at 8 bases. From germline, CDR1 is SNHLY and CDR2 FYNNEI. The CDR3 totals 13 residues. V was clipped by 6 bases and J by 8 bases; unmatched bases: 9. As DNA, the CDR3 is TGTGCCAGCAGAGTGGACAGGGAGTACCAGCAGTACTTC. Its protein product is CASRVDREYQQYF.

The table lists this clonotype with a few counts. The chain uses TRBV15 and TRBJ2-5, with a weak D call TRBD2 (5 bases). Trimming removed 2 bases from V and 4 bases from J, with 14 bases in between. Germline assignment: CDR1 LNHNV and CDR2 YYDKDF (reference sequence). The CDR3 runs to 15 residues. The CDR3 sequence: CATSRPHGLLETQYF. The DNA of the CDR3 is TGTGCCACCAGCAGACCTCACGGACTCCTAGAGACCCAGTACTTC.

This clonotype was observed once. The chain carries TRBV29-1 and TRBJ2-3, with 7 bases matching TRBD2. The CDR3 runs 14 residues. Germline-derived CDR1 and CDR2 are SQVTM and ANQGSEA. V was clipped by 4 bases and J by 2 bases; unmatched bases: 6. DNA of the CDR3: TGCAGCGTTGTCCGCGGGAGTTCCACAGATACGCAGTATTTT. Translated, it gives CSVVRGSSTDTQYF.

V gene TRBV20-1 combines with J gene TRBJ2-5, with D tentatively TRBD1 or TRBD2 (5 bases each). Germline V gene sequence: CDR1 DFQATT, CDR2 SNEGSKA (reference sequence). The CDR3 runs 13 residues. V shed 3 bases and J shed 2 bases, with 10 bases lying between them. CDR3 nucleotides: TGCAGTGCTAGGAGGGGCGGACAAGAGACCCAGTACTTC. As protein: CSARRGGQETQYF.

A few counts support this clonotype. The chain employs TRBV6-5 and TRBJ2-2, with 7 bases that match TRBD1. Losses at the gene ends were 4 bases for V and 5 bases for J; bases not matched to a gene: 10. Germline lookup yields CDR1 MNHEY and CDR2 SVGAGI. The CDR3 spans 16 residues. CDR3 sequence: CASSSQPTGWTGELFF. The CDR3 bases are TGTGCCAGCAGTTCGCAACCGACAGGGTGGACCGGGGAGCTGTTTTTT.

This chain connects TRBV20-1 to TRBJ2-7, with D tentatively TRBD2 (6 bases). The CDR3 runs to 13 residues. CDR1 and CDR2 (germline): DFQATT, SNEGSKA (reference sequence). Trimming removed 7 bases at V and 0 bases at J, with 13 bases between. The CDR3 protein is CSVRDFLSYEQYF. The CDR3 bases are TGCAGTGTCCGGGACTTTCTCTCCTACGAGCAGTACTTC.

This rearrangement joins TRBV6-2 or TRBV6-3 to TRBJ2-3; D not resolved. Trimming left V 8 bases short and J 6 bases short, with 15 bases between. The CDR3 extends over 13 amino acids. Germline CDR1 MNHEY, CDR2 SVGEGT. DNA of the CDR3: TGTGCCAGCCGTTGGAGCCTTCGGGATACGCAGTATTTT. Amino acids: CASRWSLRDTQYF.

This rearrangement joins TRBV27 to TRBJ2-1; the D gene is possibly TRBD2 (6 bases). Deletions cut 7 bases from V and 3 bases from J, with 10 bases between. Germline V gene data show CDR1 as MNHEY and CDR2 as SMNVEV (reference sequence). This CDR3 region has 13 residues. The CDR3: CASKASDYNEQFF. The CDR3 DNA reads TGTGCCAGCAAGGCTAGCGACTACAATGAGCAGTTCTTC.

The chain recombines TRBV7-2 with TRBJ2-2; D unclear. The CDR3 has 16 residues. Trimming left V 5 bases short and J 4 bases short, with 17 bases between. Germline V gene data show CDR1 as SGHTA and CDR2 as FQGNSA. CDR3 DNA sequence: TGTGCCAGCAGCCACCCGTCTGGTAGATTCACCGGGGAGCTGTTTTTT. Protein: CASSHPSGRFTGELFF.

In its sample, this clonotype was seen a few times. The V call is TRBV18, the J call TRBJ2-7; weak D call: TRBD2 (5 bases). V was pared by 4 bases and J by 5 bases, with 15 bases between. This CDR3 contains 14 residues. Germline V gene data show CDR1 as KGHSH and CDR2 as LQKENI. The CDR3 loop reads CASSLREPMDEQYF. As DNA, the CDR3 is TGTGCCAGCTCACTAAGGGAGCCCATGGACGAGCAGTACTTC.

This clonotype was counted a few times. The V call is TRBV20-1, the J call TRBJ2-1; TRBD1 is a possible D gene (5 bases). This CDR3 contains 16 residues. Trimming took 5 bases from V and 0 from J, leaving 17 bases between them. Germline loops: CDR1 DFQATT, CDR2 SNEGSKA (reference sequence). The CDR3 DNA is TGCAGTGCTGACACCCAGGGTGCCGTCTCCTACAATGAGCAGTTCTTC. Translated, it gives CSADTQGAVSYNEQFF.

DNA for the CDR3: TGCGCCAGCAGCTTGGTGACTAGCGGGAAAAACATTCAGTACTTC. Its translation: CASSLVTSGKNIQYF. The chain is built from TRBV5-1 and TRBJ2-4, with TRBD2 identical over 10 bases. The germline CDR1 and CDR2 sequences are SGHRS and YFSETQ. This CDR3 comprises 15 residues. V was clipped by 0 bases and J by 4 bases; unmatched bases: 1.

The V call is TRBV3-1, the J call TRBJ2-1; 7 bases align to TRBD2. This CDR3 comprises 18 residues. Germline CDR1 and CDR2: LGHDT and YNNKEL (reference sequence). J gave up 0 bases and V 4 bases, and 12 bases lay outside the gene matches. Here the CDR3 DNA reads TGTGCCAGCAGCCCCTTCTCTAGCGGTTTAAGCTCCTACAATGAGCAGTTCTTC. Translated: CASSPFSSGLSSYNEQFF.